This TCR beta chain is from a study of OX40 agonist ivuxolimab in advanced cancers. Study-level background: Ivuxolimab was a fully human IgG2 agonistic monoclonal antibody targeting the costimulatory receptor OX40 (CD134). The monotherapy dose-escalation portion (N = 52 patients) of the phase I ivuxolimab trial is reported in the paper. A male proportion of roughly 80% and a mean age of approximately 61 years, ranging from about 20 to 85, were recorded for the dose-escalation cohort. Of the approximately 53 patients in dose escalation, approximately 20 had hepatocellular carcinoma, roughly 15 had melanoma, 9 had renal cell carcinoma and 9 had head and neck cancer. Intravenous ivuxolimab was administered to patients every 2 weeks at six dose levels: 0.01, 0.1, 0.3, 1.5, 3 and 10 mg/kg. Three dose-escalation patients achieved partial responses, one with hepatocellular carcinoma and two with cutaneous melanoma. Prior anti-PD-1, anti-PD-L1 or anti-CTLA-4 therapy was permitted, and 40% of dose-escalation patients had received checkpoint inhibitors. The point of sequencing TCRbeta in the periphery was to test whether ivuxolimab changed TCR sequence diversity and drove clonal T-cell expansion.

The trial excluded patients who had a history of autoimmune disease or who were on systemic immunosuppression. Peripheral blood for TCR sequencing was drawn from every dose cohort at baseline, at cycle 4 day 1 and at cycle 7 day 1. The samples were drawn from a first-in-human, open-label, multicenter phase I dose-escalation trial of ivuxolimab. The trial enrolled adults with locally advanced or metastatic head and neck squamous cell, hepatocellular, melanoma or renal cell carcinoma. Before TCR sequencing, CD4+ T cells and CD8+ T cells from peripheral blood were sorted into separate populations. In regard to this clone: Its cognate antigen has yet to be identified. No much larger clonotype is one base removed from it; base qualities were not supplied.

The germline V gene provides CDR1 SGHDN and CDR2 FVKESK. V is pared back by 1 base and J by 5 bases, with 11 bases lying between the germline termini. From the cysteine up to the phenylalanine, the CDR3 has a length of 14 residues. Just CDR3 DNA is preserved here, 42 bases in frame from base 1. Points the paper makes about the study in general: The antigen specificity of the clonally expanded peripheral T cells was not determined. At doses from 0.1 to 3.0 mg/kg, clonal expansion was seen in both CD4+ and CD8+ blood T cells between baseline and week 6. In partial responders in the 0.1-3.0 mg/kg groups, normalized peripheral clonal expansion was found to be among the lowest, especially among CD8+ T cells. After ivuxolimab, expanded clones were on average more numerous among CD8+ T cells than among CD4+ T cells. Low levels of normalized T-cell clonal expansion were also shown by some nonresponding patients.

For sequencing of the TCRbeta CDR3 region, genomic DNA was extracted from the sorted cells. TCRbeta CDR3 regions were sequenced using the immunoSEQ Assay. Entries here come from immuneACCESS through TCRdb and include only in-frame sequences with V and J called. Some clones fail to appear in such tables; in the studies checked, an unresolved V gene covers under half of the shortfall, and the cause of the remainder is unknown. The sample table contains about 100,000 clones; only one count was recorded for about 91% of them. The ten largest clonotypes hold 0.5% to 0.65% of the sample. The sequenced sample was CD4+ or CD8+ T cells sorted from blood, obtained in a trial of the OX40 agonist ivuxolimab. The chain is made from TRBV14 and TRBJ2-5; matching of 5 bases hints at TRBD2 as the D gene. This clonotype was sampled from an adult with an advanced solid tumor such as melanoma, head and neck, liver or kidney cancer. The DNA sequence is given as TGTGCCAGCAGCCAAGTCTTCTCGGGGGAGACCCAGTACTTC. It encodes CASSQVFSGETQYF.